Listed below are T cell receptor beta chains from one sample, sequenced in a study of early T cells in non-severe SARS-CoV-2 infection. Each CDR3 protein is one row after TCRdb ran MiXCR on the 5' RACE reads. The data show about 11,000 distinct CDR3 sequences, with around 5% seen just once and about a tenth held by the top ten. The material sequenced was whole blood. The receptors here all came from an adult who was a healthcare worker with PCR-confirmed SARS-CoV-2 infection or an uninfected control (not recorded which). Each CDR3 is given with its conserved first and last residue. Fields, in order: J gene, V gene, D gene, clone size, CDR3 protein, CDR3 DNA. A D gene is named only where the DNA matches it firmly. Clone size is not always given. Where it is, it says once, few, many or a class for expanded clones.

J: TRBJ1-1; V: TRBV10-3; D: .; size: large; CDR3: CAISAPGTDTEAFF; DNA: TGTGCCATCAGTGCCCCCGGGACGGACACTGAAGCTTTCTTT
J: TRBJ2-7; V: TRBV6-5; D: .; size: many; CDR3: CASSYSTRDTPYEQYF; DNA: TGTGCCAGCAGTTACTCGACCCGGGACACCCCCTACGAGCAGTACTTC
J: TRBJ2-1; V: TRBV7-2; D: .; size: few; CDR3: CASSLSSGTYNEQFF; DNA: TGTGCCAGCAGCTTAAGCTCAGGGACGTACAATGAGCAGTTCTTC
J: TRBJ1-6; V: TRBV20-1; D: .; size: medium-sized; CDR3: CSARMTARPNSPLHF; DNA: TGCAGTGCTAGGATGACAGCCCGCCCCAATTCACCCCTCCACTTT
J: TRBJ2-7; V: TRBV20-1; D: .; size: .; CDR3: CSANWDTTYEQYF; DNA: TGCAGTGCCAATTGGGACACAACCTACGAGCAGTACTTC
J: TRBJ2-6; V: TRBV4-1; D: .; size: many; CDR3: CASSQQGSGANVLTF; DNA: TGCGCCAGCAGCCAGCAGGGATCTGGGGCCAACGTCCTGACTTTC
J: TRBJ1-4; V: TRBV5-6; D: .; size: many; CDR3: CASSDYTTSNEKLFF; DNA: TGTGCCAGCAGCGACTACACGACGTCTAATGAAAAACTGTTTTTT
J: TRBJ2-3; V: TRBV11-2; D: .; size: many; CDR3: CASSLASQGTDTQYF; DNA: TGTGCCAGCAGCTTAGCTTCGCAAGGCACAGATACGCAGTATTTT
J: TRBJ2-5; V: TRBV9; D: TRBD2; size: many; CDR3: CASSVGNSGGARETQYF; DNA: TGTGCCAGCAGCGTAGGGAATAGCGGGGGGGCCCGGGAGACCCAGTACTTC
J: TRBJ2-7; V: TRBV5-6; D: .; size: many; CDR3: CASSTPRVATYEQYF; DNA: TGTGCCAGCAGCACCCCCAGGGTCGCTACCTACGAGCAGTACTTC
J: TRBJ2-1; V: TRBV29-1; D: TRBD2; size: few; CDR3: CSVDWQGGYNEQFF; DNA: TGCAGCGTTGATTGGCAGGGAGGGTACAATGAGCAGTTCTTC